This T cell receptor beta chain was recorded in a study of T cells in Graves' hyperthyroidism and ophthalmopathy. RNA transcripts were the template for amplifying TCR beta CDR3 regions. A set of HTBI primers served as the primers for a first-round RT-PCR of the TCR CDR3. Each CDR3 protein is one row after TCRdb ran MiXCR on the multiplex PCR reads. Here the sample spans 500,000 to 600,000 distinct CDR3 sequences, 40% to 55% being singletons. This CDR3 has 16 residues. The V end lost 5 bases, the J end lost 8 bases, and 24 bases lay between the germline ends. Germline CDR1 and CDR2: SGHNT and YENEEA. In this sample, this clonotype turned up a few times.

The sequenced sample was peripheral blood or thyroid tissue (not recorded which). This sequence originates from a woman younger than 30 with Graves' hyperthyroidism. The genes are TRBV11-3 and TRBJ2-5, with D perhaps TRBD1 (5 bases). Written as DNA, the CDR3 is TGTGCCAGCAGCCTTCGGACGGTCCAGGACAAGGATACCCAGTACTTC. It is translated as CASSLRTVQDKDTQYF.